This T cell receptor beta chain appears in the sequencing data of a study of cytomegalovirus exposure and HLA in healthy donors. Study findings and constraints: With further analysis later on, most CMV-associated TCR beta chains appeared HLA-restricted. Under 20,000 TCR beta sequences were associated with HLA alleles at 0.05 false discovery rate in a later analysis. Through in vitro validation, three CMV-associated chains were shown to be specific for CMV antigens.

As concerns this clone: As yet, its antigen is unknown.

The PCR had 60 Vbeta and 13 Jbeta primers. Repertoires were generated with immunoSEQ multiplex PCR, while TCRdb's copy carries only in-frame clones and drops some. Among around 150,000 clones listed, over 55% were seen once. V dropped 8 bases and J dropped 3 bases, with 14 bases sitting between them. Germline V gene lookup returns CDR1 MNHNY and CDR2 SVGAGI (reference sequence). This CDR3 is 14 amino acids long. Sample: PBMCs. The TCR originated in a man aged 35 to 55 in good health and CMV-seronegative. The chain joins TRBV6-6 to TRBJ2-1; maybe TRBD2 (6 bases). For the CDR3, the DNA is TGTGCCAGCCGAGGCGGGATCCGCTACAATGAGCAGTTCTTC. Translating it yields CASRGGIRYNEQFF.